These 15 T cell receptor beta chains originate from one sample sequenced in a study of blood T cell repertoires in COVID-19. The protocol was immunoSEQ multiplex PCR, while the TCRdb copy is restricted to in-frame clones and leaves out a portion. Of 290,000 or so clones in the sample, about four fifths were seen once. Sequencing used PBMCs or T cells enriched from blood (not recorded which). Source of these receptors: a man aged 35-49 years who had been exposed to COVID-19.

The chain joins TRBV19 to TRBJ2-7; 7 bases are a match to TRBD1. J lost 1 base, V lost 6 bases, and 6 bases had no gene match. Germline assignment: CDR1 LNHDA and CDR2 SQIVND (reference sequence). The CDR3 sequence is 14 residues long. CDR3 region: CASRTGSSSYEQYF. The CDR3 DNA is TGTGCCAGTAGGACAGGGTCTAGTTCCTACGAGCAGTACTTC.

The chain combines TRBV30 with TRBJ2-7; perhaps TRBD1 as D (6 bases). Trimming cost V 5 bases and J 2 bases, with 10 bases left between them. This CDR3 has 12 residues. Looked up from germline, CDR1 is GTSNPN and CDR2 is SVGIG (reference sequence). CDR3 sequence: CAWGQSAYEQYF. The CDR3, as DNA: TGTGCCTGGGGACAGTCAGCCTACGAGCAGTACTTC.

The chain uses TRBV7-9 and TRBJ2-2, with 8 bases lining up with TRBD1. The germline V gene encodes CDR1 SEHNR and CDR2 FQNEAQ (reference sequence). Unmatched junction bases numbered 9, after V lost 5 bases and J lost 4 bases. The CDR3 runs to 16 residues. CDR3: CASSKPGQGSTGELFF. The CDR3 nucleotides are TGTGCCAGCAGCAAGCCCGGACAGGGTAGCACCGGGGAGCTGTTTTTT.

CDR3 region: CASSPQGGSPGNTIYF. DNA for the CDR3: TGTGCCAGCAGCCCTCAGGGGGGTTCTCCTGGAAACACCATATATTTT. This sequence joins TRBV9 and TRBJ1-3, with 7 bases matching TRBD1. V was clipped by 4 bases and J by 2 bases; unmatched bases: 9. The germline CDR1 and CDR2 sequences are SGDLS and YYNGEE. CDR3 length equals 16 residues. Combining the CDR3 with reference TRBV9 and TRBJ1-3 gives the whole variable domain DSGVTQTPKHLITATGQRVTLRCSPRSGDLSVYWYQQSLDQGLQFLIQYYNGEERAKGNILERFSAQQFPDLHSELNLSSLELGDSALYFCASSPQGGSPGNTIYFGEGSWLTVV.

This chain connects TRBV19 to TRBJ1-2; 10 nucleotides align to TRBD1. This CDR3 has 14 residues. Trimming took 9 bases from V and 14 from J; bases not matched to a gene: 18. The V gene's germline CDR1 is LNHDA and CDR2 SQIVND (reference sequence). The CDR3 bases are TGTGCCAGCCGACCTCCGGGACAGGGGATGGTGGGGACCTTC. Protein product: CASRPPGQGMVGTF.

The rearrangement uses TRBV7-8 and TRBJ1-3; the D gene is possibly TRBD1 (6 bases). The CDR3 covers 15 residues. Germline V lookup: CDR1 SGHVS, CDR2 FQNEAQ. With 1 base removed from V and 7 bases from J, the gap between germline ends came to 14 bases. In DNA, the CDR3 is TGTGCCAGCAGCTTAGAGGGGGGGGTATCGAACACCATATATTTT. This encodes CASSLEGGVSNTIYF. The full variable domain, its missing parts supplied by reference TRBV7-8 and TRBJ1-3, is GAGVSQSPRYKVAKRGQDVALRCDPISGHVSLFWYQQALGQGPEFLTYFQNEAQLDKSGLPSDRFFAERPEGSVSTLKIQRTQQEDSAVYLCASSLEGGVSNTIYFGEGSWLTVV.

This chain joins TRBV9 and TRBJ2-1; 9 nucleotides line up with TRBD1. Germline assignment: CDR1 SGDLS and CDR2 YYNGEE. V was clipped by 0 bases and J by 6 bases; unmatched bases: 4. The CDR3 runs to 15 residues. CDR3 nucleotides: TGTGCCAGCAGCGTAGCTGGGGGACAGGGCAATGAGCAGTTCTTC. The encoded protein is CASSVAGGQGNEQFF.

The chain recombines TRBV6-5 with TRBJ2-7; tentative D call: TRBD1 (6 bases). CDR1 and CDR2 (germline): MNHEY, SVGAGI. V lost 6 bases and J 6 bases, leaving 15 bases between the germline ends. The CDR3 runs to 13 residues. CDR3 DNA: TGTGCCAGCAGGCATACACAGGGTCGCGAGCAGTACTTC. Translating it yields CASRHTQGREQYF.

V usage is TRBV6-5 and J usage is TRBJ2-7; 10 bases agree with TRBD1. The CDR3 totals 15 residues. Germline V lookup: CDR1 MNHEY, CDR2 SVGAGI. J was trimmed by 3 bases and V by 4 bases; bases with no gene match: 6. CDR3 loop: CASSSRDRGIYEQYF. As DNA, the CDR3 is TGTGCCAGCAGTTCGCGGGACAGGGGAATCTACGAGCAGTACTTC.

The chain combines TRBV18 with TRBJ2-7; weak D call: TRBD1 (5 bases). Germline lookup yields CDR1 KGHSH and CDR2 LQKENI. Trimming removed 4 bases from V and 5 bases from J, with 18 bases in between. This CDR3 comprises 15 residues. The CDR3: CASSQSSRVRDEQYF. The CDR3 DNA reads TGTGCCAGCTCACAGTCATCCAGGGTAAGGGACGAGCAGTACTTC.

The V and J genes are TRBV25-1 and TRBJ1-2; D is perhaps TRBD1 (6 bases). This CDR3 region has 14 residues. The ends were cut back, 3 bases at V and 3 bases at J, with 11 bases in the middle. CDR1 and CDR2 (germline): MGHDK, SYGVNS. CDR3 in amino acids: CASSEIDRHYGYTF. For the CDR3, the DNA is TGTGCCAGCAGTGAGATCGACAGGCACTATGGCTACACCTTC.

CDR3 coding DNA: TGTGCCAGCAGCGTTTACGGGAGGAACGCAGATACGCAGTATTTT. It encodes CASSVYGRNADTQYF. The chain joins TRBV9 to TRBJ2-3, with 7 positions matching TRBD2. Germline V gene data show CDR1 as SGDLS and CDR2 as YYNGEE. The junction had 7 bases not matched to a gene; V was cut back by 2 bases and J by 4 bases. The CDR3 extends over 15 amino acids.

This CDR3 is CASSISVNRGAFF. The CDR3 region has the DNA TGTGCCAGTAGTATATCTGTAAACCGAGGAGCTTTCTTT. The V and J genes are TRBV19 and TRBJ1-1; no reliable D call. This CDR3 has 13 residues. Between the trimmed V and J ends, which lost 2 bases and 10 bases, there was a span of 14 bases. Germline-derived CDR1 and CDR2 are LNHDA and SQIVND (reference sequence).

In this sample, this clone turned up a few times. The V and J genes are TRBV11-3 and TRBJ1-4; perhaps TRBD1 as D (5 bases). The V and J ends lost 1 base and 8 bases respectively, with 8 bases between them. CDR1 is SGHNT, CDR2 YENEEA, per germline. This CDR3 is built from 13 residues. The CDR3 DNA is TGTGCCAGCAGCTTAGGGACATACGAAAAACTGTTTTTT. Translated, it gives CASSLGTYEKLFF.

This clone was seen a single time. The rearrangement uses TRBV7-2 and TRBJ2-7; D ambiguous. CDR1 is SGHTA and CDR2 is FQGNSA in the germline V gene. Trimming took 3 bases from V and 2 from J, leaving 8 bases between them. The CDR3 runs 13 residues. CDR3 sequence reads: CASSLTRTYEQYF. CDR3 coding DNA: TGTGCCAGCAGCTTGACTCGGACCTACGAGCAGTACTTC.